This record looks at one TCR beta chain sequence and its context. Its antigen is not known. This record comes from a study of T cell responses to AZD1222 COVID-19 vaccine. Study-wide background: Samples with a second dose at about 4 or about 12 weeks were pooled together. Study results and limitations: A mostly white British donor set with more females was recruited, and clonal diversity was possibly underestimated. Nearly half of the spike-specific TCRs reportedly recognize variant regions that carry no mutations.

Repertoires were generated with immunoSEQ multiplex PCR, while TCRdb's copy carries only in-frame clones and drops some. This table has roughly 180,000 clones, 90% appearing once. The germline CDR1 and CDR2 sequences are SGHTA and FQGTGA. Trimming pared 3 bases from V and 2 bases from J, leaving 7 bases between. The CDR3 loop spans 14 amino acids. Source: peripheral blood, taken on day 0 of AZD1222 vaccination. This sequence joins TRBV7-3 and TRBJ2-2; D uncertain. The TCR was taken from an adult in good health. The CDR3 DNA reads as TGTGCCAGCAGCTTCGGTCCCAACACCGGGGAGCTGTTTTTT. Its protein is CASSFGPNTGELFF.